This T cell receptor (beta chain) originates from a study of blood T cells in healthy people across ages (dated by TCRdb to the mid-2010s). In terms of the full investigation: In model experiments, roughly one uniquely barcoded TCR beta cDNA molecule per two T cells was captured by template switching. Age-related changes in TCR beta repertoire diversity were measured in the study by deep sequencing normalized with unique cDNA molecular identifiers. The donors were split into four age groups: young (average 16 years), middle-aged (nearly 40), aged (roughly 60) and long-lived (approximately 80). To avoid experimental bias, donors of different ages were distributed randomly across sequencing lanes. The study analyzed two additional independent replicas of 1 million unique cDNA reads from the same blood draw for two donors, one aged 18 to 29 and one aged 80 or older.

Broad study findings and their caveats: Total diversity estimates from one million sequenced T cells were considered lower bounds and underestimates. The long-lived group showed more naive CD4+ T cells, fewer expanded clones and increased TCR diversity than the aged group, suggesting age selection. Observed TCR beta diversity per million T cells fell roughly linearly with age, and a significant reduction was already apparent by age about 43. Because profiling used bulk unsorted PBMCs, naive and antigen-experienced compartments could not be compared conclusively. Observed TCR beta diversity correlated strongly with the percentage of naive T cells measured by flow cytometry. Because the CMV infection status of the donors was unknown, age-related changes in expanded clonotypes may potentially have been confounded.

To note about this clonotype: Its antigen specificity is not known. One end of the junction fails to match germline, which may point to a read error.

Donors were a few dozen systemically healthy Caucasian individuals from Russia aged roughly 6 to 95 years. Each donor gave around 9.9 milliliters of peripheral blood, collected into EDTA-treated Vacutainer tubes. Ficoll-Paque density-gradient centrifugation was used to isolate PBMCs, with at least 6.5 million per sample. Trizol reagent was used to extract total RNA from the PBMCs, yielding at least 6 micrograms per sample. For every donor, an aliquot of PBMCs went through flow cytometry to measure the percentages of naive CD45RAhigh/CD27high T cells. The CDR1 and CDR2 encoded by the germline V gene are SGHRS and YFSETQ. The CDR3 runs 15 residues from the cysteine to the phenylalanine. Kept here is only the CDR3 DNA, which spans 45 bases and is read in frame from base 1. Library construction relied on 5' RACE. The instrument given in TCRdb is Illumina HiSeq 2500. A second PCR of roughly 6 to 11 cycles was performed with a sample-barcoded 5' primer and a J-beta primer mix. A unique molecular identifier was introduced onto each TCR beta cDNA molecule by a template-switch 5' adaptor carrying 12 random nucleotides. Each sample yielded at least 3 million CDR3-containing paired-end reads. The Mint cDNA synthesis kit, primed by a TRBC-specific oligonucleotide, was used to synthesize first-strand cDNA from all RNA. All cDNA was treated with uracil-DNA glycosylase and then went through a first 18-cycle PCR with the universal primers M1SS and BC2_uni_R. The original pipeline was this. Normalization of each sample was performed by random selection of 1 million high-quality reads, each carrying a distinct molecular identifier. Instead of being binned into consensus sequences, reads with shared molecular identifiers were discarded. MiTCR, with a Q25 quality threshold and the strictest error-elimination algorithm, was used for CDR3 identification, clonotype clustering and error correction. A nonparametric unseen species model with Euler transformation was used to estimate a lower bound on total TCR beta diversity. The public reads were run again by TCRdb, first through fastp at Q25 and then through MiXCR, and only productive beta chains were kept. Identical CDR3 protein sequences are pooled into one entry, listed with their most common genes and DNA. TCRdb assigned the V and J calls; the authors' analysis was not used. A total of 1.5 million or so distinct CDR3 sequences appear in this sample, roughly 45% of them only once. The top ten clones comprise approximately 7.9% of the sample.

The TCR sequence derives from a woman between 18 and 29 years old in good health. The rearrangement combines TRBV5-1 with TRBJ2-7; the D segment cannot be called with confidence. Sequenced sample: blood. The nucleotide sequence is TGCACCAGCAGCCCCAATGGAGATGGGGTCTACGAGCAGTACTTC. Its protein product is CTSSPNGDGVYEQYF.